The 11 T cell receptor beta chains given below trace back to one sample, sequenced in a study of OX40 agonist ivuxolimab in advanced cancers. Libraries were prepared by immunoSEQ multiplex PCR; TCRdb keeps only in-frame clonotypes and omits some of them. This table holds tens of thousands of clones, around nine tenths found once. The sequences come from CD4+ or CD8+ T cells sorted from blood, collected in a trial of the OX40 agonist ivuxolimab. The receptors here all came from an adult with an advanced solid tumor such as melanoma, head and neck, liver or kidney cancer.

The rearrangement joins TRBV28 to TRBJ1-2; TRBD1 matches at 7 bases. In germline, CDR1 is MDHEN, CDR2 SYDVKM. V was pared by 6 bases and J by 0 bases, with 7 bases of the junction left unmatched. CDR3 length: 15 amino acids. The CDR3: CASRITGTANYGYTF. The DNA for the CDR3 is TGTGCCAGCAGGATAACCGGGACAGCTAACTATGGCTACACCTTC.

A single count supports this clone. This sequence joins TRBV6-1 and TRBJ1-5; possibly TRBD1 for D (6 bases). This CDR3 spans 13 amino acids. Trimming took 8 bases from V and 4 from J, leaving 12 bases between them. In germline, CDR1 is MNHNS, CDR2 SASEGT. For the CDR3, the DNA is TGTGCCAGCGAGGACCAGGGGAATCAGCCCCAGCATTTT. This encodes CASEDQGNQPQHF.

With respect to this clone: The junction departs from the called germline gene at one end, perhaps through a read error. The V gene is TRBV6-6, the J gene TRBJ1-1; 9 bases are a match to TRBD1. CDR3 length equals 15 residues. Germline V gene data show CDR1 as MNHNY and CDR2 as SVGAGI (reference sequence). CDR3 in DNA: TGTGCCAGCAGTGACTCGGGACAGGGTGTAACTGAAGCTTTCTTT. Translating it yields CASSDSGQGVTEAFF.

This chain uses TRBV28 with TRBJ1-4; TRBD1 matches 10 bases. This CDR3 contains 15 residues. Germline V gene sequence: CDR1 MDHEN, CDR2 SYDVKM. V was pared by 4 bases and J by 7 bases, with 6 bases of the junction left unmatched. CDR3 region: CASSWPGQGTEKLFF. The DNA for the CDR3 is TGTGCCAGCAGTTGGCCGGGACAGGGGACTGAAAAACTGTTTTTT.

The rearrangement links TRBV7-2 to TRBJ1-1, with unresolved D. CDR1 is SGHTA and CDR2 is FQGNSA in the germline V gene. V lost 4 bases to trimming and J lost 6 bases, with 15 bases between them. The CDR3 consists of 14 residues. The CDR3 here is CASSSREGASEAFF. CDR3 sequence (DNA): TGTGCCAGCAGCTCCCGTGAGGGCGCCTCTGAAGCTTTCTTT.

This chain joins TRBV18 and TRBJ1-2; D remains ambiguous. V gave up 3 bases and J gave up 4 bases, with 9 bases separating them. Germline V gene lookup returns CDR1 KGHSH and CDR2 LQKENI. The CDR3 runs 13 residues. CDR3 protein: CASSPPSRYGYTF. The DNA of the CDR3 is TGTGCCAGCTCACCCCCAAGCCGCTATGGCTACACCTTC.

In this sample, this clone turned up once. This CDR3 reads CASSRPVLAGDTQYF. CDR3 coding DNA: TGTGCCAGCAGTCGCCCTGTACTAGCGGGAGATACGCAGTATTTT. V is TRBV7-9 and J is TRBJ2-3; 9 bases fit TRBD2. This CDR3 has 15 amino acids. The germline V gene has CDR1 SEHNR and CDR2 FQNEAQ (reference sequence). Trimming removed 6 bases from V and 5 bases from J; junction bases left unmatched: 9. Filled out from reference TRBV7-9 and TRBJ2-3, the complete variable domain reads DTGVSQNPRHKITKRGQNVTFRCDPISEHNRLYWYRQTLGQGPEFLTYFQNEAQLEKSRLLSDRFSAERPKGSFSTLEIQRTEQGDSAMYLCASSRPVLAGDTQYFGPGTRLTVL.

The chain links TRBV5-1 to TRBJ2-3, with TRBD1 as a possible D gene (6 bases). This CDR3 region has 15 residues. V was trimmed by 6 bases and J by 0 bases, leaving 14 bases between them. In germline, CDR1 is SGHRS, CDR2 YFSETQ. The CDR3 is CASTLTGFSTDTQYF. The CDR3 region has the DNA TGCGCCAGCACCCTTACAGGGTTTAGCACAGATACGCAGTATTTT.

This chain uses TRBV5-1 with TRBJ2-7; D is uncertain. The CDR3 has 13 residues. V shed 0 bases and J shed 4 bases, with 8 bases lying between them. From germline, CDR1 is SGHRS and CDR2 YFSETQ. CDR3 nucleotides: TGCGCCAGCAGCTTGGGGGAATTATACGAGCAGTACTTC. Translating gives CASSLGELYEQYF.

V is TRBV5-1 and J is TRBJ2-1, with 7 nucleotides matching TRBD1. Unmatched junction bases numbered 7, after V lost 4 bases and J lost 9 bases. Germline CDR1 reads SGHRS; CDR2 reads YFSETQ. The CDR3 has 13 amino acids. In nucleotides, the CDR3 is TGCGCCAGCAGCGGGCAGGGGGTAGGTGAGCAGTTCTTC. Amino acids: CASSGQGVGEQFF.

The chain is built from TRBV28 and TRBJ2-1; tentatively, D is TRBD2 (5 bases). Germline V CDR1 and CDR2: MDHEN, SYDVKM. The CDR3 contains 13 residues. V lost 5 bases and J 10 bases, leaving 15 bases between the germline ends. CDR3: CASSPEAPGEQFF. CDR3 bases: TGTGCCAGCAGTCCAGAAGCCCCGGGGGAGCAGTTCTTC.